These 10 T cell receptor beta chains originate from one sample sequenced in a study of blood T cells in healthy people across ages. Using a J-beta primer mix together with a sample-barcoded 5' primer, a second PCR was run for about 6 to 12 cycles. TCRdb re-called the 5' RACE reads through MiXCR, storing one row per CDR3 protein. The sample consists of about 1.6 million distinct CDR3 sequences, about 32% of them appearing once. Sequencing was performed on blood. Receptor source: a woman aged 25 to 39 in good health.

The count of this clonotype is one. This chain links TRBV6-1 with TRBJ1-5, with a possible D match to TRBD1 (6 bases). Trimming removed 6 bases from V and 3 bases from J, with 12 bases in between. The CDR3 loop spans 14 amino acids. Germline V CDR1 and CDR2: MNHNS, SASEGT. The CDR3 reads CASRSGAANQPQHF. The CDR3 DNA is TGTGCCAGCAGATCGGGGGCCGCCAATCAGCCCCAGCATTTT.

This clonotype was seen a handful of times. The CDR3 region has the DNA TGTGCCAGCAGGACAGGCATCTATGGCTACACCTTC. The encoded protein is CASRTGIYGYTF. The chain employs TRBV9 and TRBJ1-2, with D tentatively TRBD1 (6 bases). The V gene's germline CDR1 is SGDLS and CDR2 YYNGEE. V was cut by 5 bases and J by 4 bases, with 9 bases left in between. CDR3 length equals 12 residues. The full variable domain, in which reference TRBV9 and TRBJ1-2 provide the parts outside the CDR3, is DSGVTQTPKHLITATGQRVTLRCSPRSGDLSVYWYQQSLDQGLQFLIQYYNGEERAKGNILERFSAQQFPDLHSELNLSSLELGDSALYFCASRTGIYGYTFGSGTRLTVV.

The genes are TRBV19 and TRBJ2-3, with D possibly being TRBD1 (6 bases). Germline CDR1 and CDR2: LNHDA and SQIVND (reference sequence). This CDR3 has 14 amino acids. V lost 3 bases, J lost 2 bases, and 9 bases lay in between. In DNA, the CDR3 is TGTGCCAGTAGTATCGGACAGCTCACAGATACGCAGTATTTT. Protein product: CASSIGQLTDTQYF.

In this sample, this clonotype turned up a few times. The chain employs TRBV9 and TRBJ2-3; D may be TRBD2 (5 bases). This CDR3 is 14 amino acids long. Germline V lookup: CDR1 SGDLS, CDR2 YYNGEE. Between the trimmed V and J ends, which lost 2 bases and 3 bases, there was a span of 10 bases. The CDR3 DNA reads TGTGCCAGCAGCGTGCGGACTCTGACAGATACGCAGTATTTT. Encoded protein: CASSVRTLTDTQYF.

The table lists this clonotype with a few counts. The CDR3 protein is CATRTGVGEQYF. The CDR3 region has the DNA TGTGCCACCAGAACAGGGGTTGGCGAGCAGTACTTC. The chain links TRBV28 to TRBJ2-5, with 7 bases lining up with TRBD1. TRBJ2-7 matches the DNA end more closely, so the J call is doubtful. The CDR3 totals 12 residues. Germline-derived CDR1 and CDR2 are MDHEN and SYDVKM.

This clonotype was detected only a few times. This rearrangement joins TRBV20-1 to TRBJ2-1, with 8 bases lining up with TRBD1. V was pared by 4 bases and J by 8 bases, with 10 bases of the junction left unmatched. Germline V gene lookup returns CDR1 DFQATT and CDR2 SNEGSKA (reference sequence). The CDR3 sequence is 14 residues long. CDR3 sequence: CSAIRTGSLYEQFF. DNA of the CDR3: TGCAGTGCTATTAGGACAGGGAGTCTTTATGAGCAGTTCTTC.

This clonotype was observed a handful of times. One junction end does not reproduce the germline sequence, and a read error may be involved. This chain connects TRBV5-1 to TRBJ2-5; a possible D gene is TRBD2 (5 bases). This CDR3 has 16 residues. The V gene's germline CDR1 is SGHRS and CDR2 YFSETQ. The CDR3: CASNLAGGLNQETQYF. For the CDR3, the DNA is TGCGCCAGCAACTTGGCCGGAGGCCTGAACCAAGAGACCCAGTACTTC.

The chain combines TRBV28 with TRBJ2-3; D unclear. The CDR3 spans 14 residues. Germline loops: CDR1 MDHEN, CDR2 SYDVKM. V lost 4 bases, J lost 2 bases, and 10 bases lay in between. For the CDR3, the DNA is TGTGCCAGCAGTTGTGGGGTAGTCACAGATACGCAGTATTTT. It is translated as CASSCGVVTDTQYF.

The rearrangement uses TRBV5-6 and TRBJ1-1; TRBD1 matches 9 bases. CDR3 length: 14 residues. Trimming cost V 4 bases and J 3 bases; bases outside gene matches: 4. Germline CDR1 SGHDT, CDR2 YYEEEE. CDR3 sequence reads: CASSIQGAHTEAFF. CDR3 coding DNA: TGTGCCAGCAGCATACAGGGGGCGCACACTGAAGCTTTCTTT.

This clonotype has just a few counts. V gene TRBV27 combines with J gene TRBJ2-7, with D perhaps TRBD1 or TRBD2 (5 bases each). Trimming shortened V by 3 bases and J by 3 bases, and 12 bases separated the two germline ends. Germline V gene sequence: CDR1 MNHEY, CDR2 SMNVEV (reference sequence). The CDR3 sequence is 14 residues long. The CDR3 bases are TGTGCCAGCAGTTTTGTGGGGGTACTCTACGAGCAGTACTTC. Translating gives CASSFVGVLYEQYF.